One and the same sample provided the 8 T cell receptor beta chains below, sequenced in a study of early T cells in non-severe SARS-CoV-2 infection. In TCRdb, the 5' RACE reads were re-called with MiXCR into one record per CDR3 protein. This sample has approximately 29,000 distinct CDR3 sequences, with 5.5% to 7.5% found just once. This material consisted of whole blood, taken at baseline. These receptors all come from an adult who was a healthcare worker with PCR-confirmed SARS-CoV-2 infection or an uninfected control (not recorded which).

This chain links TRBV3-1 with TRBJ2-7; D is uncertain. The germline V gene has CDR1 LGHDT and CDR2 YNNKEL (reference sequence). The CDR3 is made up of 14 amino acids. Trimming cost V 1 base and J 3 bases, with 10 bases left between them. The CDR3 here is CASSQAPTYYEQYF. The CDR3 DNA reads as TGTGCCAGCAGCCAAGCCCCCACCTACTACGAGCAGTACTTC.

V is TRBV20-1 and J is TRBJ1-4; TRBD1 is a possible D gene (5 bases). This CDR3 spans 14 amino acids. The germline V and J ends were trimmed by 1 base and 6 bases, with 12 bases remaining between them. In germline, CDR1 is DFQATT, CDR2 SNEGSKA (reference sequence). The CDR3: CSARGWAGDEKLFF. DNA of the CDR3: TGCAGTGCTAGAGGGTGGGCGGGGGATGAAAAACTGTTTTTT.

This clonotype was found many times. The rearrangement joins TRBV11-2 to TRBJ1-6; D is possibly TRBD1 (6 bases). Per germline, CDR1 SGHAT and CDR2 FQNNGV. CDR3 size: 14 residues. V shed 5 bases and J shed 10 bases, with 15 bases lying between them. CDR3 protein: CASSPNRVPSPLHF. DNA of the CDR3: TGTGCCAGCAGCCCCAACAGGGTACCCTCACCCCTCCACTTT.

This clonotype appeared many times. The V and J genes are TRBV19 and TRBJ2-1; D may be TRBD2 (6 bases). The V gene's germline CDR1 is LNHDA and CDR2 SQIVND (reference sequence). The CDR3 sequence is 15 residues long. The V end lost 6 bases, the J end lost 0 bases, and 12 bases lay between the germline ends. The CDR3 sequence: CASRSVGSSYNEQFF. In DNA form, the CDR3 reads TGTGCCAGTAGATCGGTCGGGAGCTCCTACAATGAGCAGTTCTTC.

Ten or more counts support this clonotype. This chain links TRBV6-6 with TRBJ1-1; possible D gene TRBD1, 6 bases. Trimming stripped 6 bases from V and 11 bases from J, with 19 bases between. In germline, CDR1 is MNHNY, CDR2 SVGAGI (reference sequence). The CDR3 loop spans 13 amino acids. CDR3 nucleotide sequence: TGTGCCAGCAGCATGCGGGACACCCTGAGTGCTTTCTTT. Translation gives CASSMRDTLSAFF.

This clonotype occurred many times. The chain carries TRBV6-6 and TRBJ2-5; no definite D call. The germline V gene encodes CDR1 MNHNY and CDR2 SVGAGI (reference sequence). Trimming shortened V by 6 bases and J by 10 bases, and 12 bases separated the two germline ends. The length of the CDR3 is 11 residues. CDR3 sequence: CASSLDRNQYF. The CDR3 DNA reads TGTGCCAGCAGCTTAGACCGTAACCAGTACTTC.

This clonotype was recorded at least ten times. The V and J genes are TRBV5-1 and TRBJ2-2; 7 positions agree with TRBD2. V gave up 1 base and J gave up 2 bases; unmatched junction bases: 5. The CDR3 runs 16 residues. Germline-derived CDR1 and CDR2 are SGHRS and YFSETQ. The CDR3 sequence: CASSLRAGENTGELFF. In DNA form, the CDR3 reads TGCGCCAGCAGCTTGAGGGCGGGGGAAAACACCGGGGAGCTGTTTTTT.

This clonotype was picked up many times. V usage is TRBV6-5 and J usage is TRBJ2-5; 7 nucleotides align to TRBD1. Germline assignment: CDR1 MNHEY and CDR2 SVGAGI. V lost 4 bases, J lost 1 base, and 3 bases stayed unmatched. The CDR3 is 14 residues long. CDR3 DNA: TGTGCCAGCAGTTTTGGACAGGCCCAAGAGACCCAGTACTTC. This translates into CASSFGQAQETQYF.